These 16 T cell receptor beta chains were all obtained from the same sample, sequenced in a study of blood T cells in healthy people across ages. A sample-barcoded 5' primer and a J-beta primer mix were used in a second PCR of roughly 7 to 11 cycles. TCRdb re-analysed the 5' RACE reads in MiXCR, keeping a single row per CDR3 protein. The sample has 500,000 to 550,000 distinct CDR3 sequences; about 25% are singletons. This sample also appeared in a second study, on T cells of mothers and their children.

The sample taken for sequencing was blood. These receptors originate from a boy aged 10-17 years in good health.

The chain is built from TRBV20-1 and TRBJ1-2; TRBD1 might be the D (6 bases). The CDR3 totals 11 residues. Per germline, CDR1 DFQATT and CDR2 SNEGSKA (reference sequence). CDR3 loop: CTLGGLRGYTF. The CDR3 DNA reads TGCACTCTCGGGGGGCTACGGGGCTACACCTTC.

The chain recombines TRBV15 with TRBJ2-7, with 10 bases identical to TRBD2. This CDR3 comprises 15 residues. The trim removed 6 bases at V and 3 bases at J, leaving 8 bases unmatched. Looked up from germline, CDR1 is LNHNV and CDR2 is YYDKDF (reference sequence). Written as DNA, the CDR3 is TGTGCCACCAGGGCTGATCAGCGGGGGGGCTACGAGCAGTACTTC. Translated: CATRADQRGGYEQYF.

This clonotype was counted at least ten times. This sequence joins TRBV30 and TRBJ2-2; 12 positions agree with TRBD2. Germline trimming cut 4 bases from V and 2 bases from J; bases unmatched to any gene: 2. The length of the CDR3 is 15 residues. CDR1 is GTSNPN and CDR2 is SVGIG in the germline V gene (reference sequence). The CDR3 DNA reads TGTGCCTGGACTAGCGGGGGGGTAAACACCGGGGAGCTGTTTTTT. Amino acid sequence: CAWTSGGVNTGELFF.

As concerns this clonotype: One junction end disagrees with the germline gene, perhaps due to a read error. The chain couples TRBV4-3 to TRBJ2-3, with D hard to call. Germline V gene lookup returns CDR1 LGHNA and CDR2 YSLEER. The CDR3 is 13 residues long. For the CDR3, the DNA is TGCGCCAGCAGCCAAAGTGGCACAGATACGCAGTGTTTT. Encoded protein: CASSQSGTDTQCF.

The chain has TRBV7-9 and TRBJ1-1; TRBD1 might be the D (6 bases). Trimming removed 6 bases at V and 7 bases at J, with 12 bases between. The CDR3 contains 12 residues. Per germline, CDR1 SEHNR and CDR2 FQNEAQ (reference sequence). For the CDR3, the DNA is TGTGCCAGCAGGGGGGCGCATGTTGAAGCTTTCTTT. Translation gives CASRGAHVEAFF.

The chain recombines TRBV6-6 with TRBJ1-3; no firm D call. Germline V gene lookup returns CDR1 MNHNY and CDR2 SVGAGI (reference sequence). CDR3 length: 15 residues. The V end was cut by 6 bases, the J end by 2 bases, with 14 bases between. The CDR3 region is CASSLTLGTGNTIYF. The CDR3 nucleotides read TGTGCCAGCAGCCTTACTTTGGGGACTGGAAACACCATATATTTT.

This sequence joins TRBV29-1 and TRBJ2-3; tentative D call: TRBD1 (6 bases). V shed 5 bases and J shed 6 bases, with 18 bases lying between them. The CDR3 sequence is 14 residues long. Germline V gene data show CDR1 as SQVTM and CDR2 as ANQGSEA. The CDR3 spells CSVTTGLTGDTQYF. CDR3 nucleotides: TGCAGCGTTACGACAGGCCTTACGGGGGATACGCAGTATTTT.

The CDR3 DNA is TGTGCCAGCAGCCCCGGGGGTCCACTCGAGCAGTACTTC. It yields the protein CASSPGGPLEQYF. The chain combines TRBV7-9 with TRBJ2-7; possibly TRBD2 for D (6 bases). Germline CDR1 reads SEHNR; CDR2 reads FQNEAQ (reference sequence). Trimming took off 5 bases at V and 6 bases at J, with 14 bases between the two ends. The length of the CDR3 is 13 residues.

This clonotype was counted only a few times. The chain is built from TRBV7-9 and TRBJ2-1; D might be TRBD2 (5 bases). V was clipped by 3 bases and J by 12 bases, with 12 bases between them. The CDR3 is 12 amino acids. Germline assignment: CDR1 SEHNR and CDR2 FQNEAQ (reference sequence). CDR3 coding DNA: TGTGCCAGCAGCTTCGAGAACGCGGGGCAGTTCTTC. It encodes CASSFENAGQFF.

This clonotype occurred a few times. The J gene is TRBJ2-7, the V gene TRBV7-2; 14 nucleotides line up with TRBD2. The CDR3 is made up of 17 amino acids. Germline CDR1 is SGHTA and CDR2 is FQGNSA. The V segment lost 1 base and the J segment 5 bases; nucleotides outside the gene matches: 7. The CDR3 loop reads CASSLGPGLAGADEQYF. The CDR3 DNA is TGTGCCAGCAGCTTAGGCCCGGGACTAGCGGGGGCGGACGAGCAGTACTTC.

This clonotype turned up a few times. In nucleotides, the CDR3 is TGTGCCACCAGTGATTTTGAGCGGGGGCCCTACAATGAGCAGTTCTTC. Translated: CATSDFERGPYNEQFF. The V gene is TRBV24-1, the J gene TRBJ2-5, with 8 bases that match TRBD2. The closer fit of TRBJ2-1 to the DNA end suggests the J call may be wrong. Per the germline V gene, CDR1 is KGHDR and CDR2 is SFDVKD. The CDR3 has 16 residues.

This clonotype showed up just a few times. This chain uses TRBV11-2 with TRBJ1-1, with a weak D call TRBD1 (5 bases). Per germline, CDR1 SGHAT and CDR2 FQNNGV. Trimming left V 9 bases short and J 4 bases short, with 24 bases between. The CDR3 loop spans 16 amino acids. CDR3 DNA: TGTGCCAGGCCGGCGGGCTGGGACCAGAGGAGCACTGAAGCTTTCTTT. Its translation: CARPAGWDQRSTEAFF.

A remark on this clonotype: The conserved phenylalanine or tryptophan is not found at the CDR3 terminus, so this likely reflects a read error. This chain uses TRBV28 with TRBJ2-7; 7 nucleotides align to TRBD2. The ends lost 6 bases at V and 6 bases at J; junction bases unmatched: 17. Germline V gives CDR1 MDHEN, CDR2 SYDVKM. This CDR3 has 16 residues. The CDR3 reads CASSAASVGGGLEQYL. In DNA, the CDR3 is TGTGCCAGCAGCGCGGCCAGTGTCGGCGGGGGTCTCGAGCAGTACCTC.

This clonotype was seen just once. This chain connects TRBV24-1 to TRBJ2-1; D may be TRBD1 (7 bases). Germline CDR1 and CDR2: KGHDR and SFDVKD. There are 16 residues in the CDR3. Deletions cut 0 bases from V and 5 bases from J, with 13 bases between. The CDR3 DNA reads as TGTGCCACCAGTGATTTGGATCAGGGGGGAGACAATGAGCAGTTCTTC. This gives the protein CATSDLDQGGDNEQFF.

The V call is TRBV5-1, the J call TRBJ2-5, with D perhaps matching TRBD1 or TRBD2 (5 bases each). The CDR3 totals 15 residues. V dropped 0 bases and J dropped 5 bases, with 14 bases sitting between them. Germline CDR1 is SGHRS and CDR2 is YFSETQ. For the CDR3, the DNA is TGCGCCAGCAGCTTGGAGAGCGGCAGGGAGGAGACCCAGTACTTC. Residues: CASSLESGREETQYF.

This clonotype was counted only a few times. The rearrangement uses TRBV18 and TRBJ2-1, with 7 bases matching TRBD2. From germline, CDR1 is KGHSH and CDR2 LQKENI. Unmatched junction bases numbered 8, after V lost 4 bases and J lost 8 bases. This CDR3 is built from 14 residues. CDR3 in amino acids: CASSLSGTNHEQFF. The DNA of the CDR3 is TGTGCCAGCTCACTCAGCGGGACGAACCATGAGCAGTTCTTC.